This T cell receptor beta chain was retrieved from a study of tumor-infiltrating lymphocytes in localized non-small cell lung cancer. Overall study: The cohort mixed smokers and never-smokers, several histologies, and some post-neoadjuvant-chemotherapy samples.

The assay was immunoSEQ multiplex PCR, and TCRdb's table has in-frame clones only and misses some. The repertoire includes about 14,000 clones, about 77% of them detected once, and less than 5% sits in the top ten. Points from the study as a whole: No link was found between tumor T-cell fraction and recurrence-free survival. IM1 and IM2 tumors showed no difference in T-cell fraction.

Germline V gives CDR1 SGHVS, CDR2 FQNEAQ. The ends lost 1 base at V and 5 bases at J; junction bases unmatched: 4. CDR3 size: 14 residues. With respect to this clone: Its antigen is unidentified.

The rearrangement links TRBV7-8 to TRBJ2-5; TRBD1 matches 7 bases. Sequencing was done on a sample of lung tumor tissue. The sequence came from a human donor with non-small cell lung cancer. CDR3 coding DNA: TGTGCCAGCAGCTTAGGTGACAGGGCGGAGACCCAGTACTTC. Residues: CASSLGDRAETQYF. The whole variable domain, remainder taken from reference TRBV7-8 and TRBJ2-5, is GAGVSQSPRYKVAKRGQDVALRCDPISGHVSLFWYQQALGQGPEFLTYFQNEAQLDKSGLPSDRFFAERPEGSVSTLKIQRTQQEDSAVYLCASSLGDRAETQYFGPGTRLLVL.